The T cell receptor beta chain under discussion was sequenced for a study of tumour-infiltrating T cells in Burkitt lymphoma. In the study overall: Survival, overall and progression-free, tracked with productive clonality.

Germline trimming cut 5 bases from V and 5 bases from J; bases unmatched to any gene: 7. Looked up from germline, CDR1 is SGHDT and CDR2 is YYEEEE. The CDR3 is 14 amino acids. The table came from immunoSEQ multiplex PCR; TCRdb's copy has only in-frame clones and leaves some out. This repertoire shows 7,700 or so clones, over 60% found once; its top ten account for around 42%. The sequencing input was tumor tissue. The source is a human donor with diffuse large B-cell lymphoma. The rearrangement uses TRBV5-6 and TRBJ2-7; 10 bases map to TRBD1. The CDR3 DNA sequence: TGTGCCAGCAGGGACCGGGACAGGGGCCACGAGCAGTACTTC. It specifies CASRDRDRGHEQYF.